These 7 T cell receptor beta chains came from one sample sequenced in a study of cytomegalovirus exposure and HLA in healthy donors (dated by TCRdb to 2017 to 2019). Library construction relied on the immunoSEQ multiplex PCR assay. For the multiplex PCR, a mixture combining 60 forward primers for TCR Vbeta segments and 13 reverse primers for TCR Jbeta segments was used. TCRdb took this table from immuneACCESS and kept in-frame rearrangements with V and J called. Such tables lack part of the clones; where checked against another copy, unresolved V genes explain under half of the gap, and the rest is unexplained. This sample lists 150,000 or so clones; approximately 85% were detected once. Jointly, the top ten make up roughly 8.8% of the sample. Sequencing was carried out using PBMCs. The receptors were gathered from a young man in good health and CMV-seropositive.

The chain has TRBV18 and TRBJ2-7; weak D call: TRBD2 (6 bases). The CDR3 runs to 15 residues. Germline assignment: CDR1 KGHSH and CDR2 LQKENI. V lost 0 bases and J lost 6, with 15 bases in between. In DNA form, the CDR3 reads TGTGCCAGCTCACCACCGACCGGGCTCGGGGGCGAGCAGTACTTC. It yields the protein CASSPPTGLGGEQYF.

A few counts support this clone. This sample includes further DNA sequences coding for the same CDR3. V is TRBV4-1 and J is TRBJ1-1, with 7 bases matching TRBD1. With 1 base clipped from V and 1 base from J, the junction kept 0 bases outside the gene matches. CDR3 length: 14 amino acids. CDR1 is MGHRA and CDR2 is YSYEKL in the germline V gene. The CDR3 DNA reads as TGCGCCAGCAGCCAAGGACAGGGGAACACTGAAGCTTTCTTT. Its translation is CASSQGQGNTEAFF.

CDR3 sequence reads: CASSEARAGGNGYTF. CDR3 sequence (DNA): TGTGCCAGCAGTGAAGCCCGAGCCGGGGGAAATGGCTACACCTTC. The gene calls are TRBV6-1 and TRBJ1-2, with TRBD1 as a possible D gene (5 bases). CDR1 and CDR2 from the germline V gene are MNHNS and SASEGT. The CDR3 consists of 15 residues. Trimming removed 0 bases at V and 6 bases at J, with 14 bases between.

This chain links TRBV5-1 with TRBJ1-3, with TRBD1 matching 7 bases. This CDR3 comprises 15 residues. The germline V gene has CDR1 SGHRS and CDR2 YFSETQ. V lost 4 bases, J lost 0 bases, and 4 bases stayed unmatched. The CDR3 sequence is CASSTGQFSGNTIYF. DNA of the CDR3: TGCGCCAGCAGCACGGGACAGTTCTCTGGAAACACCATATATTTT.

As concerns this clone: One end of the junction fails to match germline, which may point to a read error. The V and J genes are TRBV7-9 and TRBJ2-1; 11 nucleotides line up with TRBD1. The germline V gene encodes CDR1 SEHNR and CDR2 FQNEAQ (reference sequence). CDR3 length: 16 residues. CDR3 in amino acids: CSSSRDRGSLYNEQFF. CDR3 DNA: TGTTCCAGCAGCCGGGACAGGGGGAGCTTGTACAATGAGCAGTTCTTC.

The gene calls are TRBV4-3 and TRBJ2-3; 8 bases are shared with TRBD2. This CDR3 contains 17 residues. The germline V gene has CDR1 LGHNA and CDR2 YSLEER. With 0 bases clipped from V and 2 bases from J, the junction kept 7 bases outside the gene matches. The CDR3 DNA is TGCGCCAGCAGCCAAGATAGCACTAGCGGACCCACAGATACGCAGTATTTT. This sequence encodes CASSQDSTSGPTDTQYF.

The gene calls are TRBV5-1 and TRBJ2-5; tentative D call: TRBD1 (6 bases). The CDR3 has 16 residues. Per the germline V gene, CDR1 is SGHRS and CDR2 is YFSETQ. The V end was cut by 4 bases, the J end by 2 bases, with 18 bases between. CDR3 protein: CASSPIRDNMQETQYF. The DNA for the CDR3 is TGCGCCAGCAGCCCAATCCGGGACAATATGCAAGAGACCCAGTACTTC.